These 26 T cell receptor beta chains were sequenced from one sample in a study of T cells after yellow fever vaccination. Each CDR3 protein is one row after TCRdb ran MiXCR on the 5' RACE reads. The table lists over 250,000 distinct CDR3 sequences, around 4.9% of them singletons. The sample in question was CD4+ T cells sorted from PBMCs, obtained on the day of the yellow fever booster vaccination. Receptors originate from a man younger than 35 who received the YFV17D yellow fever vaccine.

This clonotype was counted at least ten times. V is TRBV4-2 and J is TRBJ2-5; 8 bases match TRBD1. The germline CDR1 and CDR2 sequences are LGHNA and YNFKEQ. The CDR3 extends over 16 amino acids. Germline trimming cut 0 bases from V and 3 bases from J; bases unmatched to any gene: 6. The CDR3 loop is CASSQDGRGRKETQYF. In nucleotides, the CDR3 is TGTGCCAGCAGCCAAGATGGCAGGGGGCGGAAAGAGACCCAGTACTTC.

The table lists this clonotype with a few counts. The V and J genes are TRBV11-2 and TRBJ2-5, with D unresolved. CDR1 is SGHAT, CDR2 FQNNGV, per germline. This CDR3 contains 13 residues. V lost 5 bases and J 2 bases, leaving 9 bases between the germline ends. The CDR3 loop is CASSAERQETQYF. For the CDR3, the DNA is TGTGCCAGCAGCGCCGAGAGACAAGAGACCCAGTACTTC.

Many counts were recorded for this clonotype. CDR3 region: CASSFMSRRETQYF. In DNA form, the CDR3 reads TGTGCCAGCAGCTTTATGTCTAGACGGGAGACCCAGTACTTC. The rearrangement links TRBV11-2 to TRBJ2-5; D is undetermined. CDR1 is SGHAT and CDR2 is FQNNGV in the germline V gene. This CDR3 region has 14 residues. Deletions cut 3 bases from V and 5 bases from J, with 13 bases between.

In this sample, this clonotype turned up a few times. The genes are TRBV6-1 and TRBJ2-7, with 9 bases lining up with TRBD1. The CDR3 is 16 residues long. The junction had 11 bases not matched to a gene; V was cut back by 5 bases and J by 3 bases. Germline V gene lookup returns CDR1 MNHNS and CDR2 SASEGT. CDR3 DNA: TGTGCCAGCAGTTATCGCCCCGGGACAGGGATCTACGAGCAGTACGTC. Translation: CASSYRPGTGIYEQYV.

This sequence joins TRBV30 and TRBJ2-1; D gene unclear. Trimming left V 2 bases short and J 4 bases short, with 12 bases between. CDR1 is GTSNPN and CDR2 is SVGIG in the germline V gene (reference sequence). This CDR3 is 14 amino acids long. CDR3 DNA: TGTGCCTGGAGTAAAGGGCAGGAGTACAATGAGCAGTTCTTC. Translated: CAWSKGQEYNEQFF.

This clonotype was seen more than once but under ten times. The rearrangement links TRBV18 to TRBJ2-7; D gene uncertain. The CDR3 loop spans 14 amino acids. Germline CDR1 is KGHSH and CDR2 is LQKENI. The ends were cut back, 2 bases at V and 0 bases at J, with 8 bases in the middle. The CDR3 loop reads CASSPVGSSYEQYV. DNA for the CDR3: TGTGCCAGCTCACCAGTAGGCAGCTCCTACGAGCAGTACGTC.

The chain combines TRBV24-1 with TRBJ2-2, with TRBD1 identical over 7 bases. The CDR3 length is 16 residues. With 4 bases clipped from V and 4 bases from J, the junction kept 8 bases outside the gene matches. CDR1 and CDR2 (germline): KGHDR, SFDVKD. The CDR3 nucleotides are TGTGCCACCAGTGACCCACACAGGGGTGGCACCGGGGAGCTGTTTTTT. This sequence encodes CATSDPHRGGTGELFF.

This clonotype was seen at least ten times. The J gene is TRBJ2-7, the V gene TRBV4-1; D is uncertain. The CDR3 is 15 amino acids. The V end was cut by 4 bases, the J end by 6 bases, with 19 bases between. Per germline, CDR1 MGHRA and CDR2 YSYEKL. The CDR3: CASSLLWASTGEQYF. In DNA, the CDR3 is TGCGCCAGCAGCCTCCTCTGGGCCTCCACGGGCGAGCAGTACTTC.

About this clonotype itself: Relative to the germline gene, one junction end is altered; a read error may explain this. V and J are TRBV7-2 and TRBJ1-1; D remains ambiguous. Germline lookup yields CDR1 SGHTA and CDR2 FQGNSA. CDR3 length: 14 amino acids. The chain's CDR3 is CASSFPPANTEALF. The CDR3 bases are TGTGCCAGCAGCTTTCCCCCAGCAAACACTGAAGCTTTGTTT.

The rearrangement uses TRBV11-3 and TRBJ2-5, with D tentatively TRBD2 (6 bases). CDR3 length: 13 residues. V was cut by 5 bases and J by 4 bases, with 11 bases left in between. Per germline, CDR1 SGHNT and CDR2 YENEEA. CDR3 coding DNA: TGTGCCAGCAGCACCTTGGGGGGAGAGACCCAGTACTTC. It is translated as CASSTLGGETQYF.

This clonotype occurred a few times. V and J are TRBV28 and TRBJ2-1, with 8 bases aligning to TRBD2. From germline, CDR1 is MDHEN and CDR2 SYDVKM. J lost 4 bases, V lost 7 bases, and 6 bases had no gene match. The CDR3 has 14 residues. CDR3 protein: CASTSGGGYNEQFF. CDR3 bases: TGTGCCAGCACCTCCGGGGGGGGGTACAATGAGCAGTTCTTC.

This clonotype was recorded a few times. In DNA, the CDR3 is TGCAGTGCTAATAAGGGGCCGGCTGCCTACAATGAGCAGTTCTTC. It translates to CSANKGPAAYNEQFF. This rearrangement joins TRBV20-1 to TRBJ2-1; tentative D call: TRBD1 (5 bases). Germline V lookup: CDR1 DFQATT, CDR2 SNEGSKA (reference sequence). This CDR3 spans 15 amino acids. Trimming took 4 bases from V and 2 from J, leaving 15 bases between them.

The chain uses TRBV18 and TRBJ2-5; 8 nucleotides align to TRBD1. V shed 4 bases and J 2 bases; nucleotides not matched to a gene: 6. This CDR3 comprises 15 residues. Per the germline V gene, CDR1 is KGHSH and CDR2 is LQKENI. The CDR3 reads CASSLTWTGQETQYF. CDR3 sequence (DNA): TGTGCCAGCTCACTGACCTGGACAGGGCAAGAGACCCAGTACTTC.

This clonotype has a count of ten or more. CDR3: CASSFYPSSYNEQFF. The CDR3 DNA reads TGCGCCAGCAGCTTTTACCCTAGCTCCTACAATGAGCAGTTCTTC. V usage is TRBV5-1 and J usage is TRBJ2-1; D ambiguous. CDR3 size: 15 residues. Trimming took off 2 bases at V and 0 bases at J, with 9 bases between the two ends. CDR1 and CDR2 from the germline V gene are SGHRS and YFSETQ.

This clonotype was picked up a small number of times. This sequence joins TRBV4-3 and TRBJ2-6, with 9 nucleotides matching TRBD2. V was clipped by 0 bases and J by 0 bases; unmatched bases: 9. CDR3 length equals 20 residues. Per germline, CDR1 LGHNA and CDR2 YSLEER. As DNA, the CDR3 is TGCGCCAGCAGCCAAGACCCACTAGCGGGTTTTAGCTCTGGGGCCAACGTCCTGACTTTC. It encodes CASSQDPLAGFSSGANVLTF.

This clonotype was observed a handful of times. The chain employs TRBV5-1 and TRBJ2-1; the D is unclear. V dropped 1 base and J dropped 8 bases, with 4 bases sitting between them. This CDR3 is built from 11 residues. The germline V gene encodes CDR1 SGHRS and CDR2 YFSETQ. CDR3 in amino acids: CASSLSHEQFF. In DNA, the CDR3 is TGCGCCAGCAGCTTGAGCCATGAGCAGTTCTTC. Looking up the rest from reference TRBV5-1 and TRBJ2-1 gives the full variable domain: KAGVTQTPRYLIKTRGQQVTLSCSPISGHRSVSWYQQTPGQGLQFLFEYFSETQRNKGNFPGRFSGRQFSNSRSEMNVSTLELGDSALYLCASSLSHEQFFGPGTRLTVL.

This clonotype has a count of ten or more. The rearrangement uses TRBV20-1 and TRBJ2-3, with 12 bases fitting TRBD2. With 3 bases clipped from V and 4 bases from J, the junction kept 8 bases outside the gene matches. This CDR3 region has 16 residues. Germline CDR1 is DFQATT and CDR2 is SNEGSKA (reference sequence). The CDR3 region is CSASLAGGPSPDTQYF. The CDR3 DNA sequence: TGCAGTGCTAGCCTAGCGGGGGGGCCGTCTCCAGATACGCAGTATTTT.

The chain carries TRBV11-2 and TRBJ2-1, with D hard to call. CDR1 is SGHAT, CDR2 FQNNGV, per germline. Trimming removed 6 bases at V and 4 bases at J, with 10 bases between. CDR3 length: 13 amino acids. CDR3 nucleotides: TGTGCCAGCAGGAGGACGCGATACAATGAGCAGTTCTTC. This sequence encodes CASRRTRYNEQFF.

This clonotype was detected only a few times. The chain joins TRBV7-2 to TRBJ2-5, with D possibly matching TRBD2 (6 bases). The CDR3 spans 16 residues. The V gene lost 1 base and the J gene lost 2 bases, with 14 bases spanning the gap. Germline values: CDR1 SGHTA, CDR2 FQGNSA. The CDR3 DNA follows: TGTGCCAGCAGCTTAGGAGGGGCGGGGAGACAAGAGACCCAGTACTTC. Translating it yields CASSLGGAGRQETQYF. Full variable domain (rest looked up from reference TRBV7-2 and TRBJ2-5): GAGVSQSPSNKVTEKGKDVELRCDPISGHTALYWYRQSLGQGLEFLIYFQGNSAPDKSGLPSDRFSAERTGGSVSTLTIQRTQQEDSAVYLCASSLGGAGRQETQYFGPGTRLLVL.

This clonotype occurred many times. The V gene is TRBV6-2 or TRBV6-3, the J gene TRBJ2-3; perhaps TRBD2 as D (5 bases). Trimming removed 0 bases at V and 7 bases at J, with 14 bases between. This CDR3 is built from 15 residues. Germline CDR1 is MNHEY and CDR2 is SVGEGT. The chain's CDR3 is CASSYSSDPTNTQYF. CDR3 nucleotide sequence: TGTGCCAGCAGTTACTCTAGCGACCCAACCAATACGCAGTATTTT.

This clonotype was seen only a few times. The V call is TRBV5-1, the J call TRBJ1-6; D is perhaps TRBD1 (6 bases). Germline values: CDR1 SGHRS, CDR2 YFSETQ. The V and J ends lost 4 bases and 8 bases respectively, with 13 bases between them. The CDR3 totals 14 residues. In nucleotides, the CDR3 is TGCGCCAGCAGCCTCGGACAGCCCTATTCACCCCTCCACTTT. Translation gives CASSLGQPYSPLHF.

This clonotype was picked up a small number of times. This chain joins TRBV6-2 or TRBV6-3 and TRBJ1-5; D gene uncertain. The CDR3 loop spans 13 amino acids. Germline CDR1 is MNHEY and CDR2 is SVGEGT. The V and J ends lost 5 bases and 0 bases respectively, with 5 bases between them. The CDR3 region has the DNA TGTGCCAGCAGTCAATATAGCAATCAGCCCCAGCATTTT. Translated, it gives CASSQYSNQPQHF.

The sample holds a few counts of this clonotype. V usage is TRBV20-1 and J usage is TRBJ2-7; perhaps TRBD1 as D (6 bases). Trimming took 4 bases from V and 2 from J, leaving 9 bases between them. This CDR3 has 12 residues. Germline CDR1 DFQATT, CDR2 SNEGSKA (reference sequence). Written as DNA, the CDR3 is TGCAGTGCTACCGACAGGACCTACGAGCAGTACTTC. This sequence encodes CSATDRTYEQYF.

Written as DNA, the CDR3 is TGCAGTGCTACTCTTAAGGGGTCGGTCGAGCAGTACGTC. The encoded protein is CSATLKGSVEQYV. This chain joins TRBV20-1 and TRBJ2-7, with D perhaps TRBD1 (5 bases). V dropped 4 bases and J dropped 6 bases, with 16 bases sitting between them. Germline-derived CDR1 and CDR2 are DFQATT and SNEGSKA (reference sequence). CDR3 length: 13 amino acids.

The chain employs TRBV5-5 and TRBJ1-3, with 9 bases fitting TRBD1. Per germline, CDR1 SGHKS and CDR2 YYEKEE (reference sequence). The CDR3 spans 14 residues. V was clipped by 6 bases and J by 7 bases; unmatched bases: 8. The CDR3 coding sequence is TGTGCCAGCACACGGGACAGGGTGGCGAACACCATATATTTT. Protein sequence: CASTRDRVANTIYF.

This clonotype has more than one count but fewer than ten. This chain joins TRBV6-6 and TRBJ2-1; TRBD2 agrees at 7 bases. This CDR3 is 16 amino acids long. The germline gives CDR1 MNHNY, CDR2 SVGAGI (reference sequence). Trimming took 0 bases from V and 7 from J; bases not matched to a gene: 9. The CDR3 loop is CASSYSGAGPGNEQFF. CDR3 DNA sequence: TGTGCCAGCAGTTACTCGGGAGCGGGGCCGGGTAATGAGCAGTTCTTC.